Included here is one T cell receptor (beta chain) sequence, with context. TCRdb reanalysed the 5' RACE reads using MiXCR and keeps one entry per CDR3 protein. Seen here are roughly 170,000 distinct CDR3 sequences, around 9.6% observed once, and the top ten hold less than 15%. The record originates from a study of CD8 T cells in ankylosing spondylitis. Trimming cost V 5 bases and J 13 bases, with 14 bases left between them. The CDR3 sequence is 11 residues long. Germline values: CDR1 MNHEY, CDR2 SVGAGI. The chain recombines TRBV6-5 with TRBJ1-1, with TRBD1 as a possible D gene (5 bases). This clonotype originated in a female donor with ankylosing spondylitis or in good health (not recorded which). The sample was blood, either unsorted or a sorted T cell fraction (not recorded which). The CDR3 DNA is TGTGCCAGCAGTCTCGGAGGGGAGGATTTCTTT. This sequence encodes CASSLGGEDFF.